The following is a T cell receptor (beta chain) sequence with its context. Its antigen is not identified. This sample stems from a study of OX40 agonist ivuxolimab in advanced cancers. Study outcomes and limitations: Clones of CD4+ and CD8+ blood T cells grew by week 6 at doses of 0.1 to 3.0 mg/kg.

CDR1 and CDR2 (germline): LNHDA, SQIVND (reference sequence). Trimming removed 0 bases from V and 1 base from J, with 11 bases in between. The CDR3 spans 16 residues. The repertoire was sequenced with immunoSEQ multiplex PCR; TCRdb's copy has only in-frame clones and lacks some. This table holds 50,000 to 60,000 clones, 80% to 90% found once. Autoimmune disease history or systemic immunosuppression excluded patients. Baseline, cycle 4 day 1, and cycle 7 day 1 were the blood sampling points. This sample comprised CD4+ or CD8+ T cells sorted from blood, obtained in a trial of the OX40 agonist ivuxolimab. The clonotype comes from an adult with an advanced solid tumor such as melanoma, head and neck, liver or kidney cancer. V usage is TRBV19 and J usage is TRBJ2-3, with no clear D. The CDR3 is CASSIDLGLRTDTQYF. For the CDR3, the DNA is TGTGCCAGTAGTATAGATTTGGGTCTACGCACAGATACGCAGTATTTT.